What follows is one T cell receptor (beta chain) and its context. The data are from a study of technical replicates of blood from several donors. Repertoires were generated with immunoSEQ multiplex PCR, while TCRdb's copy carries only in-frame clones and drops some. The sample has tens of thousands of clones, 95% to 98% seen once. CDR1 and CDR2 from the germline V gene are SGDLS and YYNGEE. V shed 5 bases and J 7 bases; nucleotides not matched to a gene: 5. The CDR3 has 14 residues. Sequencing was done on a sample of T cells isolated from PBMCs. J is TRBJ2-2 and V is TRBV9, with 10 bases matching TRBD1. The clonotype was recovered from a human donor in good health. The CDR3 region has the DNA TGTGCCAGCAGTGAGACAGGGGGCAACGGGGAGCTGTTTTTT. Translated, it gives CASSETGGNGELFF.